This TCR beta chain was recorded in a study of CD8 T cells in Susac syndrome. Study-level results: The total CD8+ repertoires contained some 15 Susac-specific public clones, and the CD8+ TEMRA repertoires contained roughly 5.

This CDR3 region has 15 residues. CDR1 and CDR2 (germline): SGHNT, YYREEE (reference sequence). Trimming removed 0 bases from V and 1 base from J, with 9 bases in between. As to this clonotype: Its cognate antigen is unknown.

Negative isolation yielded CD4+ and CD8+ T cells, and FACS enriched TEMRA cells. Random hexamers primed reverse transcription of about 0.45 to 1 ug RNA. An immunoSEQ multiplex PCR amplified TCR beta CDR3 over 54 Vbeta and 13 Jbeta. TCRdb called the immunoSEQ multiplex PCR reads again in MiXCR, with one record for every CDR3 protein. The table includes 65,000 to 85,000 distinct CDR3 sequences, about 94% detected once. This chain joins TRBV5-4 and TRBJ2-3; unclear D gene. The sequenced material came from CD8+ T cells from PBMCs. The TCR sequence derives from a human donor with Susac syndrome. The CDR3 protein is CASSLAYARTDTQYF. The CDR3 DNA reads TGTGCCAGCAGCTTGGCTTATGCCCGCACAGATACGCAGTATTTT. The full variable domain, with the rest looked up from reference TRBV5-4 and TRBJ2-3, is ETGVTQSPTHLIKTRGQQVTLRCSSQSGHNTVSWYQQALGQGPQFIFQYYREEENGRGNFPPRFSGLQFPNYSSELNVNALELDDSALYLCASSLAYARTDTQYFGPGTRLTVL.